This TCR beta chain was found in a study of blood T cell repertoires in COVID-19. Profiling relied on immunoSEQ multiplex PCR, and the TCRdb table lists in-frame clones only, not all of them. The repertoire has about 140,000 clones, over 70% of them found once; the top ten carry around 3.4%. V dropped 3 bases and J dropped 6 bases, with 14 bases sitting between them. There are 14 residues in the CDR3. Germline V gene data show CDR1 as LNHNV and CDR2 as YYDKDF (reference sequence). This receptor was obtained from a man aged 65 to 79 who had recovered from COVID-19. Material: peripheral blood. The chain joins TRBV15 to TRBJ1-2; D is possibly TRBD1 (6 bases). CDR3 in DNA: TGTGCCACCAGCAGGGGCGACAGGACGGATGGCTACACCTTC. It yields the protein CATSRGDRTDGYTF.